One sample yielded the 10 T cell receptor beta chains listed below, sequenced in a study of radiation and T cells in renal cell carcinoma. Assay: immunoSEQ multiplex PCR; the TCRdb copy retains only in-frame clones and omits some. Found here are tens of thousands of clones, 70% to 85% of them singletons; the top ten hold roughly 6%. The time point: baseline pretreatment blood. The treatment denotes: 15 Gy SBRT to primary tumor, nephrectomy 4 weeks later. Sequencing was performed on blood, taken from a patient whose treatment included radiotherapy and nephrectomy. These receptors all come from a man in his fifties or sixties with renal cell carcinoma.

The V gene is TRBV25-1, the J gene TRBJ1-3; D is unresolved. The V end was cut by 10 bases, the J end by 4 bases, with 8 bases between. This CDR3 spans 11 amino acids. The germline V gene has CDR1 MGHDK and CDR2 SYGVNS. The CDR3, as DNA: TGTGCCACCGTCCTGGGAAACACCATATATTTT. Its protein product is CATVLGNTIYF. The whole variable domain, remainder taken from reference TRBV25-1 and TRBJ1-3, is EADIYQTPRYLVIGTGKKITLECSQTMGHDKMYWYQQDPGMELHLIHYSYGVNSTEKGDLSSESTVSRIRTEHFPLTLESARPSHTSQYLCATVLGNTIYFGEGSWLTVV.

This chain uses TRBV5-1 with TRBJ2-1; 14 bases line up with TRBD2. Trimming took 2 bases from V and 3 from J; bases not matched to a gene: 7. There are 18 residues in the CDR3. The germline V gene has CDR1 SGHRS and CDR2 YFSETQ. The CDR3 sequence: CASSFRTSGRPNYNEQFF. CDR3 sequence (DNA): TGCGCCAGCAGCTTCCGGACTAGCGGGAGGCCAAACTACAATGAGCAGTTCTTC.

The rearrangement uses TRBV10-2 and TRBJ2-5, with a tentative D call TRBD2 (6 bases). Per germline, CDR1 WSHSY and CDR2 SAAADI. Trimming shortened V by 6 bases and J by 5 bases, and 19 bases separated the two germline ends. CDR3 length equals 15 residues. The CDR3 DNA is TGCGCCAGCAGACTATCCGGGGAGCGGGTTGAGACCCAGTACTTC. Residues: CASRLSGERVETQYF.

The chain uses TRBV6-5 and TRBJ1-2; D gene ambiguous. V shed 6 bases and J shed 3 bases, with 2 bases lying between them. The CDR3 covers 10 residues. Germline assignment: CDR1 MNHEY and CDR2 SVGAGI. Here the CDR3 DNA reads TGTGCCAGCAGAGACTATGGCTACACCTTC. This gives the protein CASRDYGYTF.

The chain employs TRBV6-5 and TRBJ2-7, with TRBD2 identical over 7 bases. This CDR3 comprises 13 residues. CDR1 is MNHEY, CDR2 SVGAGI, per germline. After removal of 8 bases from V and 3 bases from J, the junction contained 7 bases not matched to a gene. The CDR3 region is CASGRGFNYEQYF. CDR3 nucleotide sequence: TGTGCCAGCGGGCGGGGGTTCAACTACGAGCAGTACTTC.

The chain recombines TRBV2 with TRBJ2-7, with 10 nucleotides matching TRBD1. Germline V gene lookup returns CDR1 SNHLY and CDR2 FYNNEI. Trimming at V came to 4 bases and at J to 4 bases, leaving 4 bases not matched to a gene. The CDR3 runs 14 residues. The CDR3 region is CASSARTGGYEQYF. As DNA, the CDR3 is TGTGCCAGCAGTGCAAGGACAGGGGGATACGAGCAGTACTTC.

This clone was counted only a few times. This chain connects TRBV6-6 to TRBJ1-5, with D hard to call. The CDR3 is 14 residues long. With 5 bases removed from V and 1 base from J, the gap between germline ends came to 9 bases. The germline gives CDR1 MNHNY, CDR2 SVGAGI (reference sequence). For the CDR3, the DNA is TGTGCCAGCAGTGTCTGGGAGAGCAATCAGCCCCAGCATTTT. Translating gives CASSVWESNQPQHF.

The J gene is TRBJ2-3, the V gene TRBV5-8, with D unclear. Germline V CDR1 and CDR2: SGHTS, YDEGEE. This CDR3 is built from 12 residues. With 5 bases removed from V and 2 bases from J, the gap between germline ends came to 6 bases. CDR3: CASRRVTDTQYF. The CDR3 coding sequence is TGTGCCAGCAGAAGGGTCACAGATACGCAGTATTTT. Full variable domain (outside the CDR3, taken from reference TRBV5-8 and TRBJ2-3): EAGVTQSPTHLIKTRGQQATLRCSPISGHTSVYWYQQALGLGLQFLLWYDEGEERNRGNFPPRFSGRQFPNYSSELNVNALELEDSALYLCASRRVTDTQYFGPGTRLTVL.

In this sample, this clone turned up a few times. V usage is TRBV5-1 and J usage is TRBJ1-6; D not resolved. The germline V gene encodes CDR1 SGHRS and CDR2 YFSETQ. CDR3 length: 13 amino acids. V was trimmed by 0 bases and J by 13 bases, leaving 11 bases between them. In DNA, the CDR3 is TGCGCCAGCAGCTTGGAGCCCTCCATGCCCCTCCACTTT. It yields the protein CASSLEPSMPLHF.

The rearrangement links TRBV6-1 to TRBJ2-1; TRBD1 matches 10 bases. This CDR3 spans 13 amino acids. The V segment lost 4 bases and the J segment 7 bases; nucleotides outside the gene matches: 1. In germline, CDR1 is MNHNS, CDR2 SASEGT. In DNA form, the CDR3 reads TGTGCCAGCAGTGGGACAGGGGGGAATGAGCAGTTCTTC. Translation gives CASSGTGGNEQFF.